Included here is one TCR beta chain sequence, with context. Its antigen is currently unknown. This record comes from a study of shared clonotypes between healthy human individuals. Overall study findings and caveats: Around 5% was the fraction of naive CD4 clonotypes found shared across several donors. Sampling used blood alone; tissue repertoires probably differ.

Sequencing used immunoSEQ multiplex PCR; TCRdb keeps in-frame clones, though not all of them. The sample records around 2.1 million clones, 85% to 95% being singletons. CD45RO-negative, CCR7-selected cells formed the naive CD8 fraction, which excluded terminally differentiated effector memory CD45RA+ cells. The CDR3 contains 16 residues. The V gene's germline CDR1 is SEHNR and CDR2 FQNEAQ (reference sequence). V was trimmed by 3 bases and J by 1 base, leaving 14 bases between them. This sequence was found in a young man in good health. Some clones in this sample may be carry-over from other donors' samples. V and J are TRBV7-9 and TRBJ2-3; no reliable D call. Sequenced material: naive CD8+ T cells from PBMCs. CDR3: CASSFLSPGGTDTQYF. As DNA, the CDR3 is TGTGCCAGCAGCTTCCTCTCGCCGGGTGGCACAGATACGCAGTATTTT.